Listed below are T cell receptor beta chains from one sample, sequenced in a study of blood T cell repertoires in COVID-19. Using immunoSEQ multiplex PCR, the repertoire was profiled, and TCRdb retains in-frame clones only, with some absent. Of some 42,000 clones listed, approximately 91% were seen once; the top ten hold approximately 0.37%. The sample was peripheral blood. The origin of the receptors is a human donor in a cohort sampled during active COVID-19. Both conserved end residues are part of each CDR3. The D gene is left open where the match is weak. Clone size is not always given. Where it is, it says once, few, many or a class for expanded clones.

j_gene,v_gene,d_gene,abundance,CDR3nt,CDR3aa
TRBJ1-4,TRBV19,TRBD1,.,TGTGCGCGACAGGGGAAAGCAACTAATGAAAAACTGTTTTTT,CARQGKATNEKLFF
TRBJ1-1,TRBV18,.,once,TGTGCCAGCTCACCACAACAGGAGAACACTGAAGCTTTCTTT,CASSPQQENTEAFF
TRBJ2-7,TRBV7-8,TRBD1,.,TGTGCCAGCAGCCCAGGACAGGGGACCCACTACGAGCAGTACTTC,CASSPGQGTHYEQYF
TRBJ1-6,TRBV3-1/TRBV3-2,.,few,TGTGCCAGCAGCCAAGACAGGTTCTCCTATAATTCACCCCTCCACTTT,CASSQDRFSYNSPLHF
TRBJ2-3,TRBV7-2,.,.,TGTGCCAGCAGCTTACGAGGAAGCGCAGATACGCAGTATTTT,CASSLRGSADTQYF
TRBJ2-7,TRBV5-4,.,.,TGTGCCAGCAGCTCACCCGAGCGAGGGCCCAGCTCCTACGAGCAGTACTTC,CASSSPERGPSSYEQYF
TRBJ1-1,TRBV4-1,.,.,TGCGCCAGCAGCCAAGAGCCCCGGGATAAGAACACTGAAGCTTTCTTT,CASSQEPRDKNTEAFF
TRBJ2-6,TRBV21-1,.,once,TGTGCCAGCAGCAAATCGGTCATATCTGGGGCCAACGTCCTGACTTTC,CASSKSVISGANVLTF
TRBJ1-2,TRBV2,TRBD1,once,TGTGCCAGCAGTATGACAGGGTTATTATATGGCTACACCTTC,CASSMTGLLYGYTF
TRBJ1-1,TRBV7-6,.,.,TGTGCCAGCAGCCTCAGGGCGAAAAACACTGAAGCTTTCTTT,CASSLRAKNTEAFF
TRBJ2-7,TRBV15,.,.,TGTGCCACCAGCAGAGACCCCGCGGGAACGGGCGAGCAGTACTTC,CATSRDPAGTGEQYF
TRBJ1-1,TRBV6-5,.,.,TGTGCCAGCAGCAATACTGAGCGTGAAGCTTTCTTT,CASSNTEREAFF
TRBJ2-7,TRBV4-3,TRBD2,.,TGCGCCAGCAGCTTAGGGACTAGCGGGGGGGCCGGGGGCGAGCAGTACTTC,CASSLGTSGGAGGEQYF
TRBJ1-1,TRBV2,TRBD1,.,TGTGCCAGCAGGGCGGAGACAGGGCCCACTGAAGCTTTCTTT,CASRAETGPTEAFF
TRBJ1-1,TRBV6-2/TRBV6-3,.,.,TGTGCCAGCAGTTACTCCCCAGTGGCCACTGAAGCTTTCTTT,CASSYSPVATEAFF
TRBJ1-6,TRBV5-1,.,once,TGCGCCAGCAGCTGGGCATCTCCCTATAATTCACCCCTCCACTTT,CASSWASPYNSPLHF
TRBJ2-3,TRBV29-1,.,.,TGCAGCGTGACCCCCGGGGGGCCCAGGGATACGCAGTATTTT,CSVTPGGPRDTQYF
TRBJ1-1,TRBV10-3,.,.,TGTGCCATCAGTGAGGGTCCGGTGAACACTGAAGCTTTCTTT,CAISEGPVNTEAFF
TRBJ2-7,TRBV10-1,TRBD1,.,TGCGCCAGCAGTGCGACTAACAGGGGTGGGCACGAGCAGTACTTC,CASSATNRGGHEQYF
TRBJ2-7,TRBV11-2,.,.,TGTGCCAGCAGCGGTGTGTCAGGTTTTTACGAGCAGTACTTC,CASSGVSGFYEQYF
TRBJ1-1,TRBV5-6,.,.,TGTGCCAGCAGCCTAAGGAACACTGAAGCTTTCTTT,CASSLRNTEAFF
TRBJ1-4,TRBV7-6,.,.,TGTGCCAGCAGCTTAGCGGCAGGCCCCAATGAAAAACTGTTTTTT,CASSLAAGPNEKLFF
TRBJ2-7,TRBV27,TRBD1,.,TGTGCCAGCAGTGGGCCCGGGACAGGGAGTTTAAGAGCGTACTTC,CASSGPGTGSLRAYF
TRBJ1-1,TRBV7-9,TRBD1,.,TGTGCCAGCAGCTTAGGTACGGGACAGGGGACTGAAGCTTTCTTT,CASSLGTGQGTEAFF
TRBJ1-1,TRBV7-2,.,once,TGTGCCAGCAGCTTCCGGGACACCAACACTGAAGCTTTCTTT,CASSFRDTNTEAFF
TRBJ2-7,TRBV5-1,TRBD1,.,TGCGCCAGCAGCTTGGGGACAGGGGTAAGCTACGAGCAGTACTTC,CASSLGTGVSYEQYF
TRBJ1-1,TRBV5-5,.,.,TGTGCCAGCAGCCCTGACATTGAAGCTTTCTTT,CASSPDIEAFF
TRBJ2-2,TRBV11-2,.,.,TGTGCCAGCAGCTTGGGGGGTGTCGGGGAGCTGTTTTTT,CASSLGGVGELFF
TRBJ2-6,TRBV5-1,.,.,TGCGCCAGCAGCCCGGGTGCGTTCTCTGGGGCCAACGTCCTGACTTTC,CASSPGAFSGANVLTF
TRBJ2-7,TRBV11-2,.,once,TGTGCCAGCAGCTTAGAGGTTAGCGGCCTTTCCTACGAGCAGTACTTC,CASSLEVSGLSYEQYF
TRBJ1-5,TRBV18,.,.,TGTGCCAGCTCACCACCGGGGGGTCATCCTCAGCCCCAGCATTTT,CASSPPGGHPQPQHF
TRBJ2-3,TRBV5-1,.,.,TGCGCCAGCAGCCCTCACCTCACAGGGAACGGGGATACGCAGTATTTT,CASSPHLTGNGDTQYF
TRBJ2-7,TRBV2,TRBD1,.,TGTGCCAGCAGTATAGACCAGGGGGAATCCTACGAGCAGTACTTC,CASSIDQGESYEQYF
TRBJ1-4,TRBV12-3/TRBV12-4,.,.,TGTACGACTAGGAGACGAAGGGAAAAACTGTTTTTT,CTTRRRREKLFF
TRBJ2-7,TRBV29-1,TRBD2,.,TGCAGCGTTGGTCCCCTAGCGGGGAGCTCCTACGAGCAGTACTTC,CSVGPLAGSSYEQYF